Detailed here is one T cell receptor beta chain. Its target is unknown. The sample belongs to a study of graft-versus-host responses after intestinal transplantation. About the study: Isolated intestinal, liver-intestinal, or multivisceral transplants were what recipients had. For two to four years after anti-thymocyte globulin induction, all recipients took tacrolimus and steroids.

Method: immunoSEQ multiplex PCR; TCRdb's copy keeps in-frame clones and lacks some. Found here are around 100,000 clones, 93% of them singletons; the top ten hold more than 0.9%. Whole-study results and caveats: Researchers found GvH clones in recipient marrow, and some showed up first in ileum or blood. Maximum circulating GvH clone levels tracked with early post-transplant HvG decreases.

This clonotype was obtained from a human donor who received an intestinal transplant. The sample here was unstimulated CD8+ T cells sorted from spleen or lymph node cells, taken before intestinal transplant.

CDR3 nucleotide sequence: TGTGCCAGCAGGAAATCGGGACTAGCAACCTACGAGCAGTACTTC. Its protein product is CASRKSGLATYEQYF. The chain is built from TRBV11-2 and TRBJ2-7; 9 nucleotides match TRBD2. Germline assignment: CDR1 SGHAT and CDR2 FQNNGV. Trimming cost V 6 bases and J 2 bases; bases outside gene matches: 8. The CDR3 consists of 15 residues. Using reference TRBV11-2 and TRBJ2-7 for the parts outside the CDR3, the full variable domain is EAGVAQSPRYKIIEKRQSVAFWCNPISGHATLYWYQQILGQGPKLLIQFQNNGVVDDSQLPKDRFSAERLKGVDSTLKIQPAKLEDSAVYLCASRKSGLATYEQYFGPGTRLTVT.